This is a list of T cell receptor beta chains from one sample in a study of post-analysis software for immune sequencing data. TCRdb re-derived calls from the PCR reads in MiXCR, one entry per CDR3 protein. The sample consists of some 450,000 distinct CDR3 sequences, roughly 45% of them appearing once. Sequenced input: blood. Receptors were obtained from a girl aged 10 to 17 with multiple sclerosis. The CDR3 runs from the conserved cysteine through the conserved F or W. The D gene is left open where the match is weak. A row's size may be missing; if present it is once, few, many or a size class.

V: TRBV12-3/TRBV12-4
D: NA
J: TRBJ1-2
size: NA
CDR3: CASSLVVQGEAGYGYTF
DNA: TGTGCCAGCAGTTTAGTAGTACAGGGAGAGGCAGGCTATGGCTACACCTTC

V: TRBV7-9
D: NA
J: TRBJ2-7
size: few
CDR3: CASSLYRTGYEQYF
DNA: TGTGCCAGCAGCTTATACAGAACGGGCTACGAGCAGTACTTC

V: TRBV7-2
D: TRBD2
J: TRBJ2-1
size: many
CDR3: CASSPGLAGVNEQFF
DNA: TGTGCCAGCAGCCCCGGACTAGCGGGAGTCAATGAGCAGTTCTTC

V: TRBV4-1
D: TRBD1
J: TRBJ2-7
size: NA
CDR3: CASSQGLGQGDYEQYF
DNA: TGCGCCAGCAGCCAAGGACTAGGACAGGGAGACTACGAGCAGTACTTC

V: TRBV29-1
D: NA
J: TRBJ1-1
size: NA
CDR3: CSVVPGGADTEAFF
DNA: TGCAGCGTCGTACCTGGGGGGGCTGACACTGAAGCTTTCTTT

V: TRBV6-5
D: NA
J: TRBJ2-7
size: NA
CDR3: CASSPSSGSAYEQYF
DNA: TGTGCCAGCAGTCCCTCGTCCGGGTCAGCCTACGAGCAGTACTTC

V: TRBV2
D: NA
J: TRBJ2-7
size: few
CDR3: CASSEAWGRRHYEQYF
DNA: TGTGCCAGCAGTGAAGCTTGGGGGCGCCGTCACTACGAGCAGTACTTC

V: TRBV28
D: NA
J: TRBJ2-7
size: NA
CDR3: CASSTPPNYEQYF
DNA: TGTGCCAGCAGTACTCCCCCCAACTACGAGCAGTACTTC

V: TRBV5-5
D: TRBD1
J: TRBJ2-5
size: many
CDR3: CASSLGQVQETQYF
DNA: TGTGCCAGCAGCCTCGGACAGGTACAAGAGACCCAGTACTTC

V: TRBV9
D: NA
J: TRBJ2-7
size: few
CDR3: CASSVNAGSLIYEQYF
DNA: TGTGCCAGCAGCGTAAACGCAGGGTCTTTGATCTACGAGCAGTACTTC

V: TRBV6-1
D: NA
J: TRBJ1-1
size: NA
CDR3: CASTVTSLGTEAFF
DNA: TGTGCCAGCACCGTAACGTCGCTTGGCACTGAAGCTTTCTTT

V: TRBV5-1
D: NA
J: TRBJ1-4
size: NA
CDR3: CASSLFGGDEKLFF
DNA: TGCGCCAGCAGCTTATTTGGGGGAGATGAAAAACTGTTTTTT

V: TRBV4-2
D: TRBD2
J: TRBJ2-1
size: NA
CDR3: CASSQDERDYNEQFF
DNA: TGTGCCAGCAGCCAAGATGAGCGGGATTACAATGAGCAGTTCTTC

V: TRBV28
D: NA
J: TRBJ1-5
size: NA
CDR3: CASIADVSHADQPQHF
DNA: TGTGCCAGCATCGCGGACGTATCACACGCTGATCAGCCCCAGCATTTT

V: TRBV28
D: NA
J: TRBJ2-7
size: few
CDR3: CASSPPHGWGYEQYF
DNA: TGTGCCAGCAGTCCCCCGCATGGATGGGGCTACGAGCAGTACTTC

V: TRBV11-2
D: TRBD2
J: TRBJ2-5
size: NA
CDR3: CASSLAQLAGGTWAQYF
DNA: TGTGCCAGCAGCTTAGCCCAACTAGCGGGAGGCACCTGGGCCCAGTACTTC

V: TRBV5-5
D: NA
J: TRBJ2-1
size: NA
CDR3: CASSFSQGSYNEQFF
DNA: TGTGCCAGCAGCTTCAGCCAGGGGAGCTACAATGAGCAGTTCTTC

V: TRBV12-3/TRBV12-4
D: TRBD1
J: TRBJ2-7
size: NA
CDR3: CASSLAGTGATYEQYF
DNA: TGTGCCAGCAGTTTAGCGGGGACAGGGGCCACCTACGAGCAGTACTTC

V: TRBV20-1
D: NA
J: TRBJ2-3
size: NA
CDR3: CSAPGIRADTQYF
DNA: TGCAGTGCTCCCGGAATTAGGGCAGATACGCAGTATTTT

V: TRBV7-2
D: NA
J: TRBJ2-7
size: few
CDR3: CASSLEGGSGEQYF
DNA: TGTGCCAGCAGCTTAGAGGGAGGATCCGGCGAGCAGTACTTC

V: TRBV4-1
D: TRBD2
J: TRBJ2-3
size: NA
CDR3: CASSYRGGRGDTQYF
DNA: TGCGCCAGCTCCTACCGGGGAGGGAGAGGAGATACGCAGTATTTT

V: TRBV12-3/TRBV12-4
D: TRBD2
J: TRBJ2-7
size: few
CDR3: CASRPSGLAYEQYF
DNA: TGTGCCAGCAGGCCTAGCGGACTGGCCTACGAGCAGTACTTC

V: TRBV3-1
D: NA
J: TRBJ2-5
size: NA
CDR3: CASSQVNSGVGETQYF
DNA: TGTGCCAGCAGCCAAGTCAATAGCGGAGTGGGGGAGACCCAGTACTTC

V: TRBV5-1
D: TRBD1
J: TRBJ1-5
size: NA
CDR3: CASSQGTDQPQHF
DNA: TGCGCCAGCAGCCAAGGGACAGATCAGCCCCAGCATTTT

V: TRBV4-1
D: TRBD2
J: TRBJ2-3
size: NA
CDR3: CASSHLLAVLTDTQYF
DNA: TGCGCCAGCAGCCACTTACTAGCGGTACTCACAGATACGCAGTATTTT

V: TRBV12-3/TRBV12-4
D: TRBD2
J: TRBJ2-1
size: few
CDR3: CASSFQAGGLNEQFF
DNA: TGTGCCAGCAGTTTCCAAGCGGGAGGATTAAACGAGCAGTTCTTC

V: TRBV28
D: NA
J: TRBJ1-2
size: NA
CDR3: CASSSPRRGDNYGYTF
DNA: TGTGCCAGCAGTTCACCACGAAGGGGCGATAACTATGGCTACACCTTC

V: TRBV29-1
D: TRBD1
J: TRBJ2-5
size: NA
CDR3: CSAAGRGETQYF
DNA: TGCAGCGCCGCGGGCAGGGGGGAGACCCAGTACTTC

V: TRBV6-1
D: NA
J: TRBJ2-7
size: few
CDR3: CASSEVDAGEQYF
DNA: TGTGCTAGCAGCGAGGTGGACGCAGGAGAGCAGTACTTC

V: TRBV5-1
D: NA
J: TRBJ2-7
size: NA
CDR3: CASATTATGYEQYF
DNA: TGCGCCAGCGCCACGACTGCTACGGGCTACGAGCAGTACTTC

V: TRBV4-1
D: NA
J: TRBJ1-2
size: few
CDR3: CASSQEIRGRGYGYTF
DNA: TGCGCCAGCAGCCAAGAAATTAGGGGGAGGGGCTATGGCTACACCTTC

V: TRBV20-1
D: NA
J: TRBJ2-3
size: NA
CDR3: CSAIRASTDTQYF
DNA: TGCAGTGCTATCCGAGCCAGCACAGATACGCAGTATTTT

V: TRBV20-1
D: NA
J: TRBJ2-1
size: NA
CDR3: CSARQGISYPREQFF
DNA: TGCAGTGCTCGGCAGGGGATTTCGTACCCGCGAGAGCAGTTCTTC